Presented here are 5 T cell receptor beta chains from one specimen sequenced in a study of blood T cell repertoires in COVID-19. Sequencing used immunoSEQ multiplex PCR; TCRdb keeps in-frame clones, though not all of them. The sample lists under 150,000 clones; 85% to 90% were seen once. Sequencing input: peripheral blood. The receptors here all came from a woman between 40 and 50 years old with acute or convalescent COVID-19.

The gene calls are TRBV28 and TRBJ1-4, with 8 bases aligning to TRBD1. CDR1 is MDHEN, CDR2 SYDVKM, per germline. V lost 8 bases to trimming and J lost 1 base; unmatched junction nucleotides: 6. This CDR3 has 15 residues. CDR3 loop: CASGTQGGTNEKLFF. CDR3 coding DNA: TGTGCCAGCGGCACACAGGGGGGAACTAATGAAAAACTGTTTTTT. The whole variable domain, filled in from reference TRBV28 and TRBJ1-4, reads DVKVTQSSRYLVKRTGEKVFLECVQDMDHENMFWYRQDPGLGLRLIYFSYDVKMKEKGDIPEGYSVSREKKERFSLILESASTNQTSMYLCASGTQGGTNEKLFFGSGTQLSVL.

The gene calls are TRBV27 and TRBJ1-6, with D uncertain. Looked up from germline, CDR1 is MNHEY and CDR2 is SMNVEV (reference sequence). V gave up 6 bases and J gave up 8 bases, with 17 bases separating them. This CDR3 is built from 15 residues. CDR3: CASSKQTIVDSPLHF. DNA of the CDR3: TGTGCCAGCAGCAAACAGACTATAGTGGATTCACCCCTCCACTTT.

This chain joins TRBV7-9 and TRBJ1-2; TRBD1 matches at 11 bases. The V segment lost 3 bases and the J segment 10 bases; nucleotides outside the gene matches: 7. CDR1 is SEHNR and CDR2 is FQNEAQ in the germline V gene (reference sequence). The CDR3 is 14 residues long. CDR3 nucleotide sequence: TGTGCCAGCAGCTTTCCGGACAGGGGGCGGAACTACACCTTC. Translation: CASSFPDRGRNYTF.

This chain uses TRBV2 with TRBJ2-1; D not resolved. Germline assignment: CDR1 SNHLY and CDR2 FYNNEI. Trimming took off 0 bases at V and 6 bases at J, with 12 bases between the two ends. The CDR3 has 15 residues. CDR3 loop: CASSEAPQRGNEQFF. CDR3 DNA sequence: TGTGCCAGCAGTGAAGCCCCTCAGCGAGGCAATGAGCAGTTCTTC.

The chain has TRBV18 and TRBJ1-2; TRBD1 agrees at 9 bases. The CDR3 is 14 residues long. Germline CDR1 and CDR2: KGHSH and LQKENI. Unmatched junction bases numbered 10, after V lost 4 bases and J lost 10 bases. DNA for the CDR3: TGTGCCAGCTCACTCCAGGGACAGGGAATGAACTACACCTTC. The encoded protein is CASSLQGQGMNYTF.